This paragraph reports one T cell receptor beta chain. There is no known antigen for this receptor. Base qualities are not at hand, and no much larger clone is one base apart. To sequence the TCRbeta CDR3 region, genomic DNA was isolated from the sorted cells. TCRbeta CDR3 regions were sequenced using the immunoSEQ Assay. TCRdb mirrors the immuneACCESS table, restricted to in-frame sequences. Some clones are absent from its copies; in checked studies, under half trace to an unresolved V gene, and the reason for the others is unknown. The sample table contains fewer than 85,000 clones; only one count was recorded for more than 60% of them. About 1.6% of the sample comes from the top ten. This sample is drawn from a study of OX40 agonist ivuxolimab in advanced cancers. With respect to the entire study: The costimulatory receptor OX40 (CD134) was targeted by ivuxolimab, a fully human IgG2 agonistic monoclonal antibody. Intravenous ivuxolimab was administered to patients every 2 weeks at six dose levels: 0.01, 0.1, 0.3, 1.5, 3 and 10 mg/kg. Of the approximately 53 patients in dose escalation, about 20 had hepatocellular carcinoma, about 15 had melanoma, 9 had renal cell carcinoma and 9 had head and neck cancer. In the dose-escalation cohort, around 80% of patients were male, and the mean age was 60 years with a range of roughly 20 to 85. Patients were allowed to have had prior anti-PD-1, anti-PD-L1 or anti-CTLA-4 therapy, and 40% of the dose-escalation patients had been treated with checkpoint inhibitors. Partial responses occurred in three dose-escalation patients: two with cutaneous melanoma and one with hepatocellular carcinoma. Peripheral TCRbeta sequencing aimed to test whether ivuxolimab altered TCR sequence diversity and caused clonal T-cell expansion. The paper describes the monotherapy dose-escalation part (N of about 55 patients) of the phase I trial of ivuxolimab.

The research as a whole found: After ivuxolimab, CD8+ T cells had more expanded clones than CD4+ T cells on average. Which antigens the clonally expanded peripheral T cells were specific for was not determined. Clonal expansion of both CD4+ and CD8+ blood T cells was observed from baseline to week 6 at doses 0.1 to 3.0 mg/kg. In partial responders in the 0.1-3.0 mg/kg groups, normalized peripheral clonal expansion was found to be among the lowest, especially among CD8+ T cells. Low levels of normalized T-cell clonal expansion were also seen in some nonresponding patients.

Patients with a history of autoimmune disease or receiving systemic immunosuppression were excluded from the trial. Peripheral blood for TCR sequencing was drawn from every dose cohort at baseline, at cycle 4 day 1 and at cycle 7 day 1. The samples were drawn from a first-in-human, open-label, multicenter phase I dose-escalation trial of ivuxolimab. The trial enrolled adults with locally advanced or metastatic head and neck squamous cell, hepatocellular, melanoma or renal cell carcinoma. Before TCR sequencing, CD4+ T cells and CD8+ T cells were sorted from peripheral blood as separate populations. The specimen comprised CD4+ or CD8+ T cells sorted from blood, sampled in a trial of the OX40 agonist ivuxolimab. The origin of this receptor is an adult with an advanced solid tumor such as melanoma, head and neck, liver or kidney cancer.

The nucleotide sequence reads as follows: TGTGCCAGCAGATACAGGGGCGGGCAGCCCCAGCATTTT. Translated, it gives CASRYRGGQPQHF. The rearrangement combines TRBV28 with TRBJ1-5; 7 bases in between match TRBD1. Unmatched junction bases come to 6, with V trimmed by 6 bases and J by 7 bases. CDR1 is given as MDHEN and CDR2 as SYDVKM, both from the germline V gene. There are 13 amino acids in the CDR3, from cysteine to phenylalanine inclusive. Only CDR3 DNA remains: 39 bases, in frame from the first base.